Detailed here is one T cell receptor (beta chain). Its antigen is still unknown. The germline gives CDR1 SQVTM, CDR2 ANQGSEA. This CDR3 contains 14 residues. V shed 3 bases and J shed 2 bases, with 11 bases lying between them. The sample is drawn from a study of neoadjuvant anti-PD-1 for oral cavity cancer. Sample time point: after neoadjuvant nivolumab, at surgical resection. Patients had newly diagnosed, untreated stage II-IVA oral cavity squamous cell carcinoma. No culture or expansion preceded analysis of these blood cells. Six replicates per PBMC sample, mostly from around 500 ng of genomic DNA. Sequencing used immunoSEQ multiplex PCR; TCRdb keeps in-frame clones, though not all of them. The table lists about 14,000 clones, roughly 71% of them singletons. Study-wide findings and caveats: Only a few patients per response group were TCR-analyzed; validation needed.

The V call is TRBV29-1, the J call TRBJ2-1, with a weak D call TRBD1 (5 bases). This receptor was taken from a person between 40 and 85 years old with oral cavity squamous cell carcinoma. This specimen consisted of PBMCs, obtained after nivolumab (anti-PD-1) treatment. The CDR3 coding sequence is TGCAGCGTTGACAGGGATGGGACCTACAATGAGCAGTTCTTC. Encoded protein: CSVDRDGTYNEQFF.